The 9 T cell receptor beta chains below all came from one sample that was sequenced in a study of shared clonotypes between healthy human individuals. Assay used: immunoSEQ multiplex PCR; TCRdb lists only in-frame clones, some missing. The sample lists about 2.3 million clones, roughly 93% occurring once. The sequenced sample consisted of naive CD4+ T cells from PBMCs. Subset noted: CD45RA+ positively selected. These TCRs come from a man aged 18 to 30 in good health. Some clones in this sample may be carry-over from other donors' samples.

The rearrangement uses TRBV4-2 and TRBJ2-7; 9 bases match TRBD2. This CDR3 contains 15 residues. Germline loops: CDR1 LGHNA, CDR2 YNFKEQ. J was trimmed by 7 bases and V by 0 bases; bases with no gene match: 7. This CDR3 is CASSQDLREGLEQYF. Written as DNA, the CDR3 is TGTGCCAGCAGCCAAGATTTGCGGGAGGGCCTTGAGCAGTACTTC.

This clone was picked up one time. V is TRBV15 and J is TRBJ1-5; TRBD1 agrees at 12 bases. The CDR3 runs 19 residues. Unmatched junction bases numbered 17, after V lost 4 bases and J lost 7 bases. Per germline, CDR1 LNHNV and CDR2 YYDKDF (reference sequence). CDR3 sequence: CATSKRTTPGQGASQPQHF. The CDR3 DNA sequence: TGTGCCACCAGCAAGAGAACCACACCGGGACAGGGGGCTTCGCAGCCCCAGCATTTT.

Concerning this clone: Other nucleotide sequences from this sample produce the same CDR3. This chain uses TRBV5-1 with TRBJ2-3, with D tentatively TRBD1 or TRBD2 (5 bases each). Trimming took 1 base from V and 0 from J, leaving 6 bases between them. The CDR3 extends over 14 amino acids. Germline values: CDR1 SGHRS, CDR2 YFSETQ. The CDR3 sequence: CASSLRDSTDTQYF. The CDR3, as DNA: TGCGCCAGCAGCTTGAGGGACAGCACAGATACGCAGTATTTT.

The CDR3 region is CASSTSTGREKLFF. The CDR3 nucleotides read TGTGCCAGCAGTACCTCGACAGGCCGGGAAAAACTGTTTTTT. The gene calls are TRBV6-5 and TRBJ1-4, with D tentatively TRBD1 (6 bases). Looked up from germline, CDR1 is MNHEY and CDR2 is SVGAGI. V was clipped by 5 bases and J by 8 bases, with 15 bases between them. The CDR3 totals 14 residues.

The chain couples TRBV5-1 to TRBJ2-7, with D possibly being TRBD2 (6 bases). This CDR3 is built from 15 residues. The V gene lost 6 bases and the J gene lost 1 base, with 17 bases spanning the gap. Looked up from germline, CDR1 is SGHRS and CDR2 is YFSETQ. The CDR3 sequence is CASTQEGTGSYEQYF. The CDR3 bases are TGCGCCAGCACTCAGGAGGGGACTGGTTCCTACGAGCAGTACTTC.

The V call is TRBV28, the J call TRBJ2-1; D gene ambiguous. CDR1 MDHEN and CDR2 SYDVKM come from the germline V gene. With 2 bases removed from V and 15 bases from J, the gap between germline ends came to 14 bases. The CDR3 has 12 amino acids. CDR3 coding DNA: TGTGCCAGCAGTTTAAACTCGGGCCTGTGGTTCTTC. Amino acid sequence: CASSLNSGLWFF.

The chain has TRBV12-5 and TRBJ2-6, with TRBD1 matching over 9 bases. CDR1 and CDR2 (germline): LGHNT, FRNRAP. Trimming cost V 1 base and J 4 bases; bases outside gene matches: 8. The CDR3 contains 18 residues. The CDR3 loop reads CASGLARGQGSGANVLTF. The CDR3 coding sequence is TGTGCTAGTGGTTTGGCCCGGGGACAGGGCTCAGGGGCCAACGTCCTGACTTTC.

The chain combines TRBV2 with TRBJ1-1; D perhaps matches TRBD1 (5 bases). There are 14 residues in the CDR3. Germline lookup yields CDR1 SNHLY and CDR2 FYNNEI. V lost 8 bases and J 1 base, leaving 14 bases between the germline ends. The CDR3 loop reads CASRVGEPNTEAFF. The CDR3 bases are TGTGCCAGCCGCGTGGGGGAACCGAACACTGAAGCTTTCTTT.

The CDR3 DNA reads TGCGCCAGCAGCCCAGCCGGGACAGCTCCCCCTGAGCAGTACTTC. Amino acid sequence: CASSPAGTAPPEQYF. The chain joins TRBV4-1 to TRBJ2-7; 7 nucleotides agree with TRBD1. This CDR3 region has 15 residues. Germline V gene data show CDR1 as MGHRA and CDR2 as YSYEKL. V lost 4 bases to trimming and J lost 7 bases; unmatched junction nucleotides: 13.